The 6 T cell receptor beta chains below were found in one sample sequenced in a study of T cell responses to AZD1222 COVID-19 vaccine. Assay: immunoSEQ multiplex PCR; the TCRdb copy retains only in-frame clones and omits some. The repertoire holds 50,000 to 65,000 clones, approximately 90% seen once, with 4.5% to 5.5% in the top ten. The specimen was peripheral blood, collected on day 0 of AZD1222 vaccination. These receptors were taken from an adult in good health.

The chain uses TRBV7-9 and TRBJ2-2, with 10 bases lining up with TRBD1. This CDR3 is built from 15 residues. With 7 bases clipped from V and 7 bases from J, the junction kept 9 bases outside the gene matches. CDR1 and CDR2 from the germline V gene are SEHNR and FQNEAQ (reference sequence). The DNA of the CDR3 is TGTGCCAGCAAAGGGACAGGGGCGAGGGTCGGGGAGCTGTTTTTT. It yields the protein CASKGTGARVGELFF.

This chain links TRBV27 with TRBJ1-1; no clear D. The CDR3 totals 14 residues. Germline CDR1 reads MNHEY; CDR2 reads SMNVEV (reference sequence). Trimming took 3 bases from V and 1 from J, leaving 9 bases between them. CDR3 coding DNA: TGTGCCAGCAGTTTCGGCCGAACGAACACTGAAGCTTTCTTT. Its protein is CASSFGRTNTEAFF.

V is TRBV7-2 and J is TRBJ2-7; the match to TRBD2 covers 9 bases. After removal of 2 bases from V and 3 bases from J, the junction contained 5 bases not matched to a gene. CDR1 and CDR2 from the germline V gene are SGHTA and FQGNSA. The CDR3 contains 15 residues. The CDR3 DNA is TGTGCCAGCAGCTTACCCCTAGCGGGGTTCTACGAGCAGTACTTC. Translating gives CASSLPLAGFYEQYF.

The chain is built from TRBV7-9 and TRBJ1-4; unclear D gene. Germline V CDR1 and CDR2: SEHNR, FQNEAQ (reference sequence). This CDR3 is built from 14 residues. V lost 2 bases to trimming and J lost 7 bases, with 11 bases between them. The CDR3 DNA reads as TGTGCCAGCAGCTTACAAGGGCGCGGTGAAAAACTGTTTTTT. Translation: CASSLQGRGEKLFF. Full variable domain (rest looked up from reference TRBV7-9 and TRBJ1-4): DTGVSQNPRHKITKRGQNVTFRCDPISEHNRLYWYRQTLGQGPEFLTYFQNEAQLEKSRLLSDRFSAERPKGSFSTLEIQRTEQGDSAMYLCASSLQGRGEKLFFGSGTQLSVL.

The V and J genes are TRBV5-1 and TRBJ2-1, with TRBD2 identical over 14 bases. The trim removed 4 bases at V and 2 bases at J, leaving 5 bases unmatched. Looked up from germline, CDR1 is SGHRS and CDR2 is YFSETQ. The CDR3 covers 17 residues. The DNA of the CDR3 is TGCGCCAGCAGCCCGACTAGCGGGGGGGCCGCCTACAATGAGCAGTTCTTC. Translating it yields CASSPTSGGAAYNEQFF.

The chain is built from TRBV18 and TRBJ1-1; D is uncertain. V was clipped by 0 bases and J by 8 bases, with 13 bases between them. This CDR3 has 14 amino acids. CDR1 and CDR2 (germline): KGHSH, LQKENI. CDR3 loop: CASSPPSQESEAFF. The CDR3 DNA reads as TGTGCCAGCTCACCACCGTCCCAGGAGTCAGAAGCTTTCTTT. Full variable domain (remainder filled in from reference TRBV18 and TRBJ1-1): NAGVMQNPRHLVRRRGQEARLRCSPMKGHSHVYWYRQLPEEGLKFMVYLQKENIIDESGMPKERFSAEFPKEGPSILRIQQVVRGDSAAYFCASSPPSQESEAFFGQGTRLTVV.